This T cell receptor (beta chain) was identified in a study of somatic mutations in cytotoxic T cells in rheumatoid arthritis. Looking at the study overall: Flow-sorting brought some V beta antibody-stained T-cell populations to nearly 100% purity, V beta1+ cells sequenced for TCRB among them.

Concerning this clone itself: Its antigen remains unknown. At the DNA level, this CDR3 is encoded by other sequences in the same sample as well.

Trimming took 0 bases from V and 5 from J, leaving 8 bases between them. Looked up from germline, CDR1 is MNHEY and CDR2 is SVGAGI. The CDR3 is 14 residues long. Here immunoSEQ multiplex PCR was the method, and the copy in TCRdb shows in-frame clones only, minus some. Here the sample spans about 25,000 clones, 82% being singletons. General study results and limits: Rheumatoid arthritis patients showed slight TRBV07 underrepresentation, and this was not adjusted for multiple comparisons. Of about 60 patients, 7 to 9 had a largest CD8+ clone that exceeded 20% of CD8+ cells. No antigen targets were known for the expanded CD8+ clones.

The sequenced sample was CD8+ T cells sorted from blood. This TCR was sampled from a man aged 50 or older in good health. V usage is TRBV6-5 and J usage is TRBJ1-5; the D gene is possibly TRBD1 (5 bases). The CDR3 region is CASSYSQGHQPQHF. The CDR3 DNA is TGTGCCAGCAGTTACTCGCAGGGCCATCAGCCCCAGCATTTT.